These 32 T cell receptor beta chains were all obtained from the same sample, sequenced in a study of control samples from healthy donors and cancer patients. Using immunoSEQ multiplex PCR, the repertoire was profiled, and TCRdb retains in-frame clones only, with some absent. The table has fewer than 200,000 clones, approximately 90% seen once. Sequencing used blood. These receptors originate from a man younger than 40 in good health.

V gene TRBV7-9 combines with J gene TRBJ1-2; D remains unclear. Trimming removed 5 bases from V and 2 bases from J, with 12 bases in between. CDR1 is SEHNR, CDR2 FQNEAQ, per germline (reference sequence). The CDR3 sequence is 14 residues long. The CDR3 here is CASSLGGFNYGYTF. CDR3 nucleotides: TGTGCCAGCAGCCTTGGAGGGTTCAACTATGGCTACACCTTC. Full variable domain (remainder filled in from reference TRBV7-9 and TRBJ1-2): DTGVSQNPRHKITKRGQNVTFRCDPISEHNRLYWYRQTLGQGPEFLTYFQNEAQLEKSRLLSDRFSAERPKGSFSTLEIQRTEQGDSAMYLCASSLGGFNYGYTFGSGTRLTVV.

The CDR3 DNA follows: TGTGCCAGCAATGGGGGGCGTGAGCAGTTCTTC. Protein product: CASNGGREQFF. This chain joins TRBV3-1 (or the pseudogene TRBV3-2) and TRBJ2-1; D may match TRBD1 or TRBD2 (6 bases each). The length of the CDR3 is 11 residues. CDR1 LGHDT and CDR2 YNNKEL come from the germline V gene (reference sequence). With 7 bases removed from V and 9 bases from J, the gap between germline ends came to 10 bases.

This clone was counted a few times. The chain joins TRBV6-1 to TRBJ1-6; D is ambiguous. CDR1 and CDR2 from the germline V gene are MNHNS and SASEGT. The CDR3 contains 16 residues. The ends were cut back, 4 bases at V and 9 bases at J, with 19 bases in the middle. The CDR3 region has the DNA TGTGCCAGCAGTGGTAACCGGGCCTCCGGCGGTTCACCCCTCCACTTT. It encodes CASSGNRASGGSPLHF.

The chain joins TRBV6-6 to TRBJ1-4; D not resolved. This CDR3 has 15 residues. Germline CDR1 is MNHNY and CDR2 is SVGAGI (reference sequence). The V end lost 0 bases, the J end lost 7 bases, and 12 bases lay between the germline ends. DNA of the CDR3: TGTGCCAGCAGTTACTCGACGGGTGGGGTTGAAAAACTGTTTTTT. Translated: CASSYSTGGVEKLFF.

The genes are TRBV9 and TRBJ1-5; no firm D call. Germline V gene sequence: CDR1 SGDLS, CDR2 YYNGEE. There are 14 residues in the CDR3. Trimming removed 3 bases at V and 7 bases at J, with 14 bases between. CDR3: CASSEGQVGQPQHF. The CDR3 DNA follows: TGTGCCAGCAGCGAAGGTCAGGTTGGGCAGCCCCAGCATTTT.

The chain uses TRBV7-6 and TRBJ1-1, with 7 nucleotides matching TRBD1. The CDR3 consists of 13 residues. From germline, CDR1 is SGHVS and CDR2 FNYEAQ. Trimming took 4 bases from V and 3 from J; bases not matched to a gene: 2. Here the CDR3 reads CASSSQGDTEAFF. The CDR3 DNA follows: TGTGCCAGCAGCTCCCAGGGGGACACTGAAGCTTTCTTT.

The chain combines TRBV18 with TRBJ2-7; possible D gene TRBD2, 6 bases. The CDR3 extends over 15 amino acids. The germline gives CDR1 KGHSH, CDR2 LQKENI. Trimming stripped 2 bases from V and 2 bases from J, with 13 bases between. The CDR3 sequence is CASSPGGYGTYEQYF. CDR3 bases: TGTGCCAGCTCACCAGGGGGGTATGGGACCTACGAGCAGTACTTC.

This chain uses TRBV11-1 with TRBJ1-1, with 8 nucleotides matching TRBD1. The CDR3 runs 15 residues. V was pared by 2 bases and J by 5 bases, with 7 bases of the junction left unmatched. Germline CDR1 is SGHAT and CDR2 is FQDESV (reference sequence). As DNA, the CDR3 is TGTGCCAGCAGCTTAAGTCAGGGGGCGCAGACTGAAGCTTTCTTT. This translates into CASSLSQGAQTEAFF. The full variable domain, rest sourced from reference TRBV11-1 and TRBJ1-1, is EAEVAQSPRYKITEKSQAVAFWCDPISGHATLYWYRQILGQGPELLVQFQDESVVDDSQLPKDRFSAERLKGVDSTLKIQPAELGDSAMYLCASSLSQGAQTEAFFGQGTRLTVV.

The rearrangement links TRBV18 to TRBJ1-3; D is unclear. Germline values: CDR1 KGHSH, CDR2 LQKENI. The CDR3 runs 15 residues. Trimming removed 3 bases at V and 0 bases at J, with 9 bases between. CDR3 region: CASSPRPNSGNTIYF. The CDR3 coding sequence is TGTGCCAGCTCACCTCGACCCAACTCTGGAAACACCATATATTTT.

This chain uses TRBV5-6 with TRBJ2-7; D assignment may be TRBD1 or TRBD2 (5 bases each). In germline, CDR1 is SGHDT, CDR2 YYEEEE. V lost 2 bases to trimming and J lost 2 bases, with 8 bases between them. The CDR3 has 13 amino acids. CDR3 protein: CASSFLGAYEQYF. CDR3 coding DNA: TGTGCCAGCAGCTTTTTGGGGGCCTACGAGCAGTACTTC.

The chain carries TRBV5-4 and TRBJ2-1; 8 positions agree with TRBD1. The CDR3 totals 15 residues. V was pared by 5 bases and J by 0 bases, with 4 bases of the junction left unmatched. Germline CDR1 and CDR2: SGHNT and YYREEE (reference sequence). CDR3 sequence reads: CASRATGGSYNEQFF. For the CDR3, the DNA is TGTGCCAGCAGGGCCACAGGGGGCTCCTACAATGAGCAGTTCTTC.

V gene TRBV4-2 combines with J gene TRBJ2-5; tentatively, D is TRBD2 (5 bases). Germline lookup yields CDR1 LGHNA and CDR2 YNFKEQ. The CDR3 extends over 16 amino acids. V was clipped by 0 bases and J by 4 bases, with 15 bases between them. The CDR3 coding sequence is TGTGCCAGCAGCCAAGAGGAGCGGTCCGACCGAGAGACCCAGTACTTC. It is translated as CASSQEERSDRETQYF.

The chain couples TRBV9 to TRBJ2-5; no clear D gene. Per germline, CDR1 SGDLS and CDR2 YYNGEE. The CDR3 has 13 residues. Trimming left V 2 bases short and J 2 bases short, with 7 bases between. The CDR3 spells CASSVRGQETQYF. In nucleotides, the CDR3 is TGTGCCAGCAGCGTGCGTGGGCAAGAGACCCAGTACTTC.

The genes are TRBV13 and TRBJ1-1; TRBD1 is a possible D gene (5 bases). Germline V CDR1 and CDR2: PRHDT, FYEKMQ (reference sequence). V shed 4 bases and J shed 5 bases, with 14 bases lying between them. CDR3 size: 14 residues. The CDR3: CASSSVGGETEAFF. The CDR3 coding sequence is TGTGCCAGCAGCTCCGTCGGGGGGGAGACTGAAGCTTTCTTT.

This chain links TRBV6-5 with TRBJ2-7; no clear D gene. CDR1 is MNHEY, CDR2 SVGAGI, per germline. V lost 6 bases and J 0 bases, leaving 12 bases between the germline ends. This CDR3 is built from 14 residues. The CDR3 coding sequence is TGTGCCAGCAGGTCGGACCCTTTCTCCTACGAGCAGTACTTC. This translates into CASRSDPFSYEQYF.

J is TRBJ2-2 and V is TRBV6-2 or TRBV6-3; 8 nucleotides align to TRBD2. The germline V gene has CDR1 MNHEY and CDR2 SVGEGT. V lost 4 bases and J lost 2; bases outside the gene matches: 3. The length of the CDR3 is 15 residues. This chain's CDR3 is CASSLLAVNTGELFF. CDR3 nucleotides: TGTGCCAGCAGTTTACTAGCGGTAAACACCGGGGAGCTGTTTTTT.

The rearrangement links TRBV19 to TRBJ2-7; D possibly corresponds to TRBD2 (5 bases). The CDR3 contains 13 residues. CDR1 and CDR2 from the germline V gene are LNHDA and SQIVND (reference sequence). Trimming pared 4 bases from V and 4 bases from J, leaving 11 bases between. CDR3: CASSKGDGYEQYF. The DNA for the CDR3 is TGTGCCAGTAGTAAGGGAGACGGGTACGAGCAGTACTTC.

This chain connects TRBV29-1 to TRBJ2-2; D possibly matches TRBD1 or TRBD2 (5 bases each). CDR3 length equals 14 residues. The germline CDR1 and CDR2 sequences are SQVTM and ANQGSEA. Trimming removed 8 bases from V and 8 bases from J, with 21 bases in between. The DNA of the CDR3 is TGCAGCATTGGGACGTTTGGCCGAGGTGGGGAGCTGTTTTTT. This codes for CSIGTFGRGGELFF.

The rearrangement joins TRBV7-8 to TRBJ2-7; 7 bases fit TRBD1. There are 13 residues in the CDR3. V was clipped by 1 base and J by 3 bases; unmatched bases: 0. Per germline, CDR1 SGHVS and CDR2 FQNEAQ. The CDR3 sequence is CASSLDRGYEQYF. The CDR3 bases are TGTGCCAGCAGCTTAGACAGGGGCTACGAGCAGTACTTC.

The sample holds a few counts of this clone. The V gene is TRBV7-8, the J gene TRBJ1-1, with 9 nucleotides matching TRBD1. Germline-derived CDR1 and CDR2 are SGHVS and FQNEAQ. V trimming: 1 base; J trimming: 4 bases; junction bases outside the gene matches: 4. The CDR3 is 15 amino acids. CDR3 coding DNA: TGTGCCAGCAGCTTAGTGGGACAGGGTCTCACTGAAGCTTTCTTT. Its translation is CASSLVGQGLTEAFF.

The chain is built from TRBV14 and TRBJ1-4; D unclear. Trimming cost V 2 bases and J 8 bases, with 15 bases left between them. This CDR3 contains 15 residues. Germline CDR1 SGHDN, CDR2 FVKESK. This CDR3 is CASSQSGREREKLFF. The CDR3 DNA sequence: TGTGCCAGCAGCCAAAGCGGGCGCGAGAGGGAAAAACTGTTTTTT.

The chain combines TRBV16 with TRBJ1-4, with D possibly matching TRBD1 (5 bases). Germline V gives CDR1 KGHSY, CDR2 FQNENV. V was trimmed by 5 bases and J by 8 bases, leaving 18 bases between them. The CDR3 has 15 residues. The CDR3 nucleotides read TGTGCCAGCAGCTCAACTGGGAGAGAGGGGGAAAAACTGTTTTTT. Translated: CASSSTGREGEKLFF.

This clone was detected once. The rearrangement links TRBV19 to TRBJ2-3; D is uncertain. V was clipped by 5 bases and J by 9 bases, with 15 bases between them. Germline V gene lookup returns CDR1 LNHDA and CDR2 SQIVND (reference sequence). The CDR3 sequence is 13 residues long. CDR3 sequence (DNA): TGTGCCAGTAGTCTGCAGACCTACAGCACGCAGTATTTT. Protein product: CASSLQTYSTQYF.

This clone was recorded once. The rearrangement links TRBV13 to TRBJ2-1, with unresolved D. The V and J ends lost 3 bases and 0 bases respectively, with 9 bases between them. This CDR3 has 15 residues. Germline V gives CDR1 PRHDT, CDR2 FYEKMQ (reference sequence). The CDR3 DNA reads as TGTGCCAGCAGCTTCATGCTGGGCTCCTACAATGAGCAGTTCTTC. This sequence encodes CASSFMLGSYNEQFF.

The chain uses TRBV30 and TRBJ1-4; no definite D call. This CDR3 comprises 11 residues. Germline CDR1 GTSNPN, CDR2 SVGIG (reference sequence). V lost 0 bases and J lost 11, with 7 bases in between. The DNA for the CDR3 is TGTGCCTGGAGTGTCCAGCTTAAACTGTTTTTT. Translating it yields CAWSVQLKLFF. Full variable domain (missing parts from reference TRBV30 and TRBJ1-4): SQTIHQWPATLVQPVGSPLSLECTVEGTSNPNLYWYRQAAGRGLQLLFYSVGIGQISSEVPQNLSASRPQDRQFILSSKKLLLSDSGFYLCAWSVQLKLFFGSGTQLSVL.

The V call is TRBV7-9, the J call TRBJ2-7; possible D gene TRBD1, 6 bases. The germline gives CDR1 SEHNR, CDR2 FQNEAQ (reference sequence). This CDR3 region has 12 residues. Trimming pared 5 bases from V and 6 bases from J, leaving 11 bases between. The CDR3 spells CASSTTGSEQYF. The CDR3 DNA sequence: TGTGCCAGCAGCACTACAGGGTCCGAGCAGTACTTC.

CDR3 DNA sequence: TGTGCCAGCAGCTTCAGGGGACGGGGGGTTTCACCCCTCCACTTT. This encodes CASSFRGRGVSPLHF. The chain has TRBV27 and TRBJ1-6; tentatively, D is TRBD1 (6 bases). This CDR3 spans 15 amino acids. In germline, CDR1 is MNHEY, CDR2 SMNVEV (reference sequence). V lost 6 bases to trimming and J lost 9 bases, with 18 bases between them.

The chain links TRBV7-2 to TRBJ2-7; TRBD1 matches at 9 bases. Germline V gives CDR1 SGHTA, CDR2 FQGNSA. Germline trimming cut 3 bases from V and 7 bases from J; bases unmatched to any gene: 13. The CDR3 loop spans 16 amino acids. The CDR3 loop reads CASSFAGTGTAREQYF. Written as DNA, the CDR3 is TGTGCCAGCAGCTTTGCCGGGACAGGGACAGCGCGGGAGCAGTACTTC.

The chain recombines TRBV4-2 with TRBJ2-5, with TRBD2 as a possible D gene (5 bases). The germline V and J ends were trimmed by 0 bases and 3 bases, with 11 bases remaining between them. This CDR3 region has 15 residues. Germline V gene sequence: CDR1 LGHNA, CDR2 YNFKEQ. The CDR3 sequence is CASSQDLAEEETQYF. The CDR3 nucleotides are TGTGCCAGCAGCCAAGATTTGGCGGAGGAAGAGACCCAGTACTTC.

This clone was picked up a small number of times. The chain employs TRBV7-9 and TRBJ1-4; TRBD1 agrees at 7 bases. This CDR3 has 14 residues. Germline trimming cut 4 bases from V and 3 bases from J; bases unmatched to any gene: 2. CDR1 SEHNR and CDR2 FQNEAQ come from the germline V gene (reference sequence). This CDR3 reads CASSWDSPNEKLFF. DNA of the CDR3: TGTGCCAGCAGCTGGGACAGCCCTAATGAAAAACTGTTTTTT.

The chain joins TRBV6-5 to TRBJ1-1; D uncertain. Trimming took off 6 bases at V and 1 base at J, with 15 bases between the two ends. Germline V gives CDR1 MNHEY, CDR2 SVGAGI. The length of the CDR3 is 15 residues. CDR3 coding DNA: TGTGCCAGCAGATATGTGGGCGAAGGGAACACTGAAGCTTTCTTT. This translates into CASRYVGEGNTEAFF.

The chain recombines TRBV10-3 with TRBJ2-1; TRBD2 aligns across 7 bases. J was trimmed by 4 bases and V by 7 bases; bases with no gene match: 1. The CDR3 length is 12 residues. Looked up from germline, CDR1 is ENHRY and CDR2 is SYGVKD. The CDR3 DNA follows: TGTGCCATCAACGGGGGGTACAATGAGCAGTTCTTC. Translation gives CAINGGYNEQFF.